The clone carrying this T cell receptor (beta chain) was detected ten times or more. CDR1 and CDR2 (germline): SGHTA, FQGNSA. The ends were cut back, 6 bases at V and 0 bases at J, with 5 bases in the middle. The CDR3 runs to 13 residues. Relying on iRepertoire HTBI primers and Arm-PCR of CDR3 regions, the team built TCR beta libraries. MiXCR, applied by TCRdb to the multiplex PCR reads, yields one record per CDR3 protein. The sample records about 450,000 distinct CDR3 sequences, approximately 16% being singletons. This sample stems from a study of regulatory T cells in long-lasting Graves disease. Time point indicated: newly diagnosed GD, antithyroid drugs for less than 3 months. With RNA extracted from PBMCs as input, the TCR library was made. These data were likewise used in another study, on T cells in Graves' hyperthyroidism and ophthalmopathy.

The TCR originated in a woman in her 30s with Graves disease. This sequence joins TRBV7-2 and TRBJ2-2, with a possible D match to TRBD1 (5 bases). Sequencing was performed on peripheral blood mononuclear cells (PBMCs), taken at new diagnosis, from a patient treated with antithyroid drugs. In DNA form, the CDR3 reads TGTGCCAGCAGGACAGCGAACACCGGGGAGCTGTTTTTT. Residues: CASRTANTGELFF.